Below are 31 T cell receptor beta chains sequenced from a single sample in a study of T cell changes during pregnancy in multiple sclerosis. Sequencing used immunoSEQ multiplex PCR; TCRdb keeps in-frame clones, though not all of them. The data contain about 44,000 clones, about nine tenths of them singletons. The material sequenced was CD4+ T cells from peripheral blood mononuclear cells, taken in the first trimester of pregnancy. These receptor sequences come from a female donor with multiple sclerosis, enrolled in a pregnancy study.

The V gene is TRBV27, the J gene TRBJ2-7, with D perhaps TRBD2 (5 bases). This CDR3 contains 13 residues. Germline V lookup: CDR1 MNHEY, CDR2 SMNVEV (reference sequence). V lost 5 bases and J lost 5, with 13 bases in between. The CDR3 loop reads CASSHSSVDEQYF. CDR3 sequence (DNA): TGTGCCAGCAGTCACAGTAGCGTAGACGAGCAGTACTTC.

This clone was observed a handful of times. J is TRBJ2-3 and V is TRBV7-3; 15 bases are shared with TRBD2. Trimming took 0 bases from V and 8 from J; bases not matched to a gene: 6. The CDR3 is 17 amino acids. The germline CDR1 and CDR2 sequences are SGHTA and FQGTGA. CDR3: CASSLTGLAGGPGTQYF. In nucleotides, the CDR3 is TGTGCCAGCAGCTTAACCGGACTAGCGGGAGGGCCTGGTACGCAGTATTTT.

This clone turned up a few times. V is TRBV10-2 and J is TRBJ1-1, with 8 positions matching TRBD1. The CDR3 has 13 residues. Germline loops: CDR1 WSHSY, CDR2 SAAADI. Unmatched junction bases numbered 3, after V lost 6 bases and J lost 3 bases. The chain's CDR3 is CASRDRGYTEAFF. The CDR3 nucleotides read TGCGCCAGCAGAGACAGGGGTTACACTGAAGCTTTCTTT.

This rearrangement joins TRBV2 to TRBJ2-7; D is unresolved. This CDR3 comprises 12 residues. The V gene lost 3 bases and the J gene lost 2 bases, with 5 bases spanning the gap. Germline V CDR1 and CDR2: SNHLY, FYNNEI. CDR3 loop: CASSEATYEQYF. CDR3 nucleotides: TGTGCCAGCAGTGAGGCAACCTACGAGCAGTACTTC. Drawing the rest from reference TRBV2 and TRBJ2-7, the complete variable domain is EPEVTQTPSHQVTQMGQEVILRCVPISNHLYFYWYRQILGQKVEFLVSFYNNEISEKSEIFDDQFSVERPDGSNFTLKIRSTKLEDSAMYFCASSEATYEQYFGPGTRLTVT.

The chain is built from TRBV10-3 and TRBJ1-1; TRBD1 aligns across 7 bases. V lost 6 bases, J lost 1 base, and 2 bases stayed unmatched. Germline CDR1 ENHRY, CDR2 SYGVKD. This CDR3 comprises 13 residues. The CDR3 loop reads CAIRDRSNTEAFF. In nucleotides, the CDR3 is TGTGCCATCAGGGACAGGTCGAACACTGAAGCTTTCTTT.

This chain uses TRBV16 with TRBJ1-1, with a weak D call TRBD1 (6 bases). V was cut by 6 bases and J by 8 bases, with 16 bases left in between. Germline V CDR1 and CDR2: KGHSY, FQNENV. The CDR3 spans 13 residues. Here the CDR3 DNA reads TGTGCCAGCAGAGGAATTCCACAGGGAGAAGCTTTCTTT. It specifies CASRGIPQGEAFF.

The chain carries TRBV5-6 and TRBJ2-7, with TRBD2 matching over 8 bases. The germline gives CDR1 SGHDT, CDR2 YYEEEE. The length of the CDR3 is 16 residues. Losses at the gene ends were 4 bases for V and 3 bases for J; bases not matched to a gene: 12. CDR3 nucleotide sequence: TGTGCCAGCAGCCCGACCCCGGGACTAGGCGACTACGAGCAGTACTTC. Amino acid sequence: CASSPTPGLGDYEQYF. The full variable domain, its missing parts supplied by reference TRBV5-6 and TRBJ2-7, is DAGVTQSPTHLIKTRGQQVTLRCSPKSGHDTVSWYQQALGQGPQFIFQYYEEEERQRGNFPDRFSGHQFPNYSSELNVNALLLGDSALYLCASSPTPGLGDYEQYFGPGTRLTVT.

Here the CDR3 DNA reads TGTGCCAGCAGCGCCGGACAGGATGACTCTGGAAACACCATATATTTT. It encodes CASSAGQDDSGNTIYF. This chain uses TRBV7-2 with TRBJ1-3; 7 nucleotides line up with TRBD1. Per the germline V gene, CDR1 is SGHTA and CDR2 is FQGNSA. The V segment lost 5 bases and the J segment 0 bases; nucleotides outside the gene matches: 7. The CDR3 is 16 amino acids.

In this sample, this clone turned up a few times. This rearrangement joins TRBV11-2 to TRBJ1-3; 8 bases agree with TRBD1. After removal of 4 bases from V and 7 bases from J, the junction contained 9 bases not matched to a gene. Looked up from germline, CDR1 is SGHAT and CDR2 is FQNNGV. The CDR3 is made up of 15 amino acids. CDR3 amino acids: CASSYGQGFWNTIYF. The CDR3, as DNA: TGTGCCAGCAGCTATGGACAGGGTTTCTGGAACACCATATATTTT.

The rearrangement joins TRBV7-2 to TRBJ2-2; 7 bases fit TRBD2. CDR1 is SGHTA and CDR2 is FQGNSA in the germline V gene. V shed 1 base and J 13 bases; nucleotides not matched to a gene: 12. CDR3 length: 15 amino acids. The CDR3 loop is CASSLDGGGTPGLFF. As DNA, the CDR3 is TGTGCCAGCAGCTTAGATGGGGGGGGTACACCGGGGCTGTTTTTT.

CDR3 nucleotide sequence: TGCGCCAGCAGCGTGACAGGGGACTACGAGCAGTACTTC. It specifies CASSVTGDYEQYF. The J gene is TRBJ2-5, the V gene TRBV5-1; the match to TRBD1 covers 8 bases. Gene TRBJ2-7 matches the end of the DNA better, so the J call may be wrong. The CDR3 spans 13 residues. Germline CDR1 and CDR2: SGHRS and YFSETQ.

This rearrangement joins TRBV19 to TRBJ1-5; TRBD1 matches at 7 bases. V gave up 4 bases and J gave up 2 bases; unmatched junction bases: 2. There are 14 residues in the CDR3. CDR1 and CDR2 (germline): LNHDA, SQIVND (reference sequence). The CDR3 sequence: CASSTGQGNQPQHF. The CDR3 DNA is TGTGCCAGTAGTACTGGACAGGGCAATCAGCCCCAGCATTTT.

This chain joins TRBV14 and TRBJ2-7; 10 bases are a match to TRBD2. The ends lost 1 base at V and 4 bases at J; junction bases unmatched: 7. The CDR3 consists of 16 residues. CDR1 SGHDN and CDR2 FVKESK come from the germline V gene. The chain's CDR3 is CASSQGSSGRLYEQYF. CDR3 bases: TGTGCCAGCAGCCAAGGATCTAGCGGGAGATTATACGAGCAGTACTTC.

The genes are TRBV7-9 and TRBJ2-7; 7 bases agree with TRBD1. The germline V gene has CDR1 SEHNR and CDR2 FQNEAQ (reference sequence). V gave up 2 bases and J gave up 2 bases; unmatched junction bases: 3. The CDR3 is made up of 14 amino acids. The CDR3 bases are TGTGCCAGCAGCTTAAGGCAGGGGGCCTACGAGCAGTACTTC. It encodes CASSLRQGAYEQYF.

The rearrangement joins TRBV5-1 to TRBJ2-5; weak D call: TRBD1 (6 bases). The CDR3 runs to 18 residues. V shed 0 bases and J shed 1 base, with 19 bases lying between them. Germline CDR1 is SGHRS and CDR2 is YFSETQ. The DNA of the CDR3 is TGCGCCAGCAGCTTGGGGTACAGGGATATACAGCCCCAAGAGACCCAGTACTTC. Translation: CASSLGYRDIQPQETQYF.

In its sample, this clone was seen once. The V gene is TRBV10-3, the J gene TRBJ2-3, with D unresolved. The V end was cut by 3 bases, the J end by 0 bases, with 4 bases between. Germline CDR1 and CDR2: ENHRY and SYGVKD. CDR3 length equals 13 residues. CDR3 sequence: CAISDSSTDTQYF. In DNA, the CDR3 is TGTGCCATCAGTGATTCTAGCACAGATACGCAGTATTTT.

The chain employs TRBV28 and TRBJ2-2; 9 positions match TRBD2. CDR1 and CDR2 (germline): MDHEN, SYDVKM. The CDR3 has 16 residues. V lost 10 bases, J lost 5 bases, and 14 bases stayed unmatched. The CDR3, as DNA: TGTGCCACCAAGTGGGAGGGACTAGCTTGGACCGGGGAGCTGTTTTTT. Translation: CATKWEGLAWTGELFF.

DNA of the CDR3: TGTGCCAGCAGCTGGCCCGGGAGGGGCGTTTCTGAAGCTTTCTTT. Amino acids: CASSWPGRGVSEAFF. The genes are TRBV7-2 and TRBJ1-1, with a possible D match to TRBD1 (5 bases). The germline V gene encodes CDR1 SGHTA and CDR2 FQGNSA. This CDR3 region has 15 residues. V gave up 4 bases and J gave up 6 bases, with 18 bases separating them.

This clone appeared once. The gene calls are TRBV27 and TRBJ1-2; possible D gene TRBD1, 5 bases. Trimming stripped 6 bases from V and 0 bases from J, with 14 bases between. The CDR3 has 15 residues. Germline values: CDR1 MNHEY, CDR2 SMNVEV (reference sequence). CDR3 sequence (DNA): TGTGCCAGCAGACCAAGGGGCAGGACTAACTATGGCTACACCTTC. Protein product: CASRPRGRTNYGYTF.

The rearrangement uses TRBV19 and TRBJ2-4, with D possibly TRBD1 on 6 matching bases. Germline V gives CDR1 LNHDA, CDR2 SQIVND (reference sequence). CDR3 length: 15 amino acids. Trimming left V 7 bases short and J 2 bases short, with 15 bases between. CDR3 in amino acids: CASTSQTGSKNIQYF. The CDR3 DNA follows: TGTGCCAGTACTTCCCAAACAGGGTCCAAAAACATTCAGTACTTC.

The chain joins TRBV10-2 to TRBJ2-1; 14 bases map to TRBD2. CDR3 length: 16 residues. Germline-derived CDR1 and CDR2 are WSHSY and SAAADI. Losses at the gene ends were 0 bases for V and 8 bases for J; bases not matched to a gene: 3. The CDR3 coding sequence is TGCGCCAGCAGTGAGTCTGCGACTAGCGGGAGGGATGAGCAGTTCTTC. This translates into CASSESATSGRDEQFF.

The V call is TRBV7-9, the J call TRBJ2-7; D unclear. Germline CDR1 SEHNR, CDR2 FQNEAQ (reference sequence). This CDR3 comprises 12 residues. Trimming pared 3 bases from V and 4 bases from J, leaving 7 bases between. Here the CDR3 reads CASSFLQYEQYF. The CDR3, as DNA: TGTGCCAGCAGCTTCCTCCAGTACGAGCAGTACTTC.

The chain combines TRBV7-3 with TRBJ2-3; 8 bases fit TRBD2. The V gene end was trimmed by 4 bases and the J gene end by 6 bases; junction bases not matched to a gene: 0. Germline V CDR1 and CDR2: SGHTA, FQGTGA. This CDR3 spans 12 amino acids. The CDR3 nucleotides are TGTGCCAGCAGCTCGGGGGGGGATACGCAGTATTTT. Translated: CASSSGGDTQYF. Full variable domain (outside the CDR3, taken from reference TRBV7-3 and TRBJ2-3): GAGVSQTPSNKVTEKGKYVELRCDPISGHTALYWYRQSLGQGPEFLIYFQGTGAADDSGLPNDRFFAVRPEGSVSTLKIQRTERGDSAVYLCASSSGGDTQYFGPGTRLTVL.

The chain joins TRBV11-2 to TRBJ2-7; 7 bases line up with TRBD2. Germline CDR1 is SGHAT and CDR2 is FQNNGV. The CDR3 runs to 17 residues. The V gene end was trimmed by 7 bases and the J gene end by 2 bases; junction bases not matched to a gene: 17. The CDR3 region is CASIPPRQRDLTYEQYF. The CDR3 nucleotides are TGTGCCAGCATCCCTCCGAGGCAGCGGGACCTTACCTACGAGCAGTACTTC.

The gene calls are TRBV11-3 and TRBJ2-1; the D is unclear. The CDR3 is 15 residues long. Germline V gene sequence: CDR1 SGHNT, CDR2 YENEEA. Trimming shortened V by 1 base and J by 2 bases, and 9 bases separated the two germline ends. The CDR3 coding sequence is TGTGCCAGCAGCTTAGGGCTACAGACCTACAATGAGCAGTTCTTC. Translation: CASSLGLQTYNEQFF.

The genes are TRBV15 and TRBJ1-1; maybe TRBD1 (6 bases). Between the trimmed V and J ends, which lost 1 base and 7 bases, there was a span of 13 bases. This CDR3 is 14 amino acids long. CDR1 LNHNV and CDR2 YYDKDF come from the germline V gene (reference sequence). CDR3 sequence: CATSRAGTSYEAFF. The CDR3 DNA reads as TGTGCCACCAGCAGAGCCGGGACAAGCTATGAAGCTTTCTTT.

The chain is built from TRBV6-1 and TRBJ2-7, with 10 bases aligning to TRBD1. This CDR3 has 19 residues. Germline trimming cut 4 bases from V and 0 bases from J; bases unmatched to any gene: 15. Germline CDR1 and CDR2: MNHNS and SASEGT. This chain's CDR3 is CASSGAWTGGPFFSYEQYF. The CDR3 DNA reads TGTGCCAGCAGTGGGGCCTGGACAGGGGGACCGTTTTTCTCCTACGAGCAGTACTTC.

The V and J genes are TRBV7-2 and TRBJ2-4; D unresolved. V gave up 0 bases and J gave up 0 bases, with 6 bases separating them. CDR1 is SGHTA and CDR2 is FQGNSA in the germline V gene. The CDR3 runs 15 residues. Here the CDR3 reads CASSLAILAKNIQYF. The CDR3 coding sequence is TGTGCCAGCAGCTTAGCAATTCTAGCCAAAAACATTCAGTACTTC.

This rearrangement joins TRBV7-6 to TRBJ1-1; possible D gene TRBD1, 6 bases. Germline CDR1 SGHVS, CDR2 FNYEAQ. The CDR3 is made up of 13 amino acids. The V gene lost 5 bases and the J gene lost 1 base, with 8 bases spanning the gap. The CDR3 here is CASSRQENTEAFF. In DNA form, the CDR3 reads TGTGCCAGCAGCCGACAGGAGAACACTGAAGCTTTCTTT. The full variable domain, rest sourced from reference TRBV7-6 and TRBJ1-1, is GAGVSQSPRYKVTKRGQDVALRCDPISGHVSLYWYRQALGQGPEFLTYFNYEAQQDKSGLPNDRFSAERPEGSISTLTIQRTEQRDSAMYRCASSRQENTEAFFGQGTRLTVV.

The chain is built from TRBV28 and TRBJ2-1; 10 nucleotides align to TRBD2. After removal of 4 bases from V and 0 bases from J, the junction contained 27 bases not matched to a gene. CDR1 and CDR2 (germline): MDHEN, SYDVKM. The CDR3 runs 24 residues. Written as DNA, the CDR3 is TGTGCCAGCAGTTACCCTCCGCCGGATGGACTAGCGGACGTCTTTTTGGGCTCCTACAATGAGCAGTTCTTC. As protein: CASSYPPPDGLADVFLGSYNEQFF.

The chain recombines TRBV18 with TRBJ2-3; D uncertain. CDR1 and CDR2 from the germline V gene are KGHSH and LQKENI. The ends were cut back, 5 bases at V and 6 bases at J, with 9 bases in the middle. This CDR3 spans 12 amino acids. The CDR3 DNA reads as TGTGCCAGCTCATATCTTCCGGATACGCAGTATTTT. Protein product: CASSYLPDTQYF.